The 7 T cell receptor beta chains in this list originate from one sample, sequenced in a study of blood T cell repertoires in COVID-19. The data were produced by immunoSEQ multiplex PCR, yet TCRdb's version contains in-frame clones alone and is incomplete. The data contain 210,000 or so clones, around 90% of them seen just once; the ten biggest clones take up 2.7%. Sequenced sample: peripheral blood. The receptors originated from a man aged 25 to 40 with COVID-19, enrolled during active disease.

The chain joins TRBV6-5 to TRBJ2-7; 8 bases agree with TRBD1. V trimming: 7 bases; J trimming: 6 bases; junction bases outside the gene matches: 14. This CDR3 contains 15 residues. The germline V gene has CDR1 MNHEY and CDR2 SVGAGI. In nucleotides, the CDR3 is TGTGCCAGCATGCCCCCCGTAGGACAGGGTAGCGAGCAGTACTTC. Amino acids: CASMPPVGQGSEQYF.

V usage is TRBV4-3 and J usage is TRBJ1-3, with TRBD1 matching 7 bases. V was pared by 0 bases and J by 4 bases, with 9 bases of the junction left unmatched. The CDR3 is 17 residues long. Germline loops: CDR1 LGHNA, CDR2 YSLEER. Here the CDR3 DNA reads TGCGCCAGCAGCCAAGATCCGAGAGGGGGCGCGGGAAACACCATATATTTT. Translating gives CASSQDPRGGAGNTIYF.

The chain has TRBV19 and TRBJ1-1; the D is unclear. CDR3 length: 15 amino acids. V shed 3 bases and J shed 0 bases, with 11 bases lying between them. Germline lookup yields CDR1 LNHDA and CDR2 SQIVND (reference sequence). CDR3 DNA sequence: TGTGCCAGTAGTATTTCAGTAACCATGAACACTGAAGCTTTCTTT. This gives the protein CASSISVTMNTEAFF.

This chain joins TRBV25-1 and TRBJ1-5; D is possibly TRBD1 (5 bases). V lost 2 bases, J lost 2 bases, and 10 bases lay in between. Germline V CDR1 and CDR2: MGHDK, SYGVNS. The CDR3 has 15 residues. CDR3: CASSEGGLGNQPQHF. CDR3 sequence (DNA): TGTGCCAGCAGTGAAGGGGGGTTGGGCAATCAGCCCCAGCATTTT. The entire variable domain, with the rest obtained from reference TRBV25-1 and TRBJ1-5, is as follows: EADIYQTPRYLVIGTGKKITLECSQTMGHDKMYWYQQDPGMELHLIHYSYGVNSTEKGDLSSESTVSRIRTEHFPLTLESARPSHTSQYLCASSEGGLGNQPQHFGDGTRLSIL.

The chain combines TRBV5-6 with TRBJ1-1, with 7 bases lining up with TRBD1. CDR1 and CDR2 (germline): SGHDT, YYEEEE. Unmatched junction bases numbered 10, after V lost 3 bases and J lost 2 bases. The CDR3 sequence is 16 residues long. The CDR3 reads CASSSPQTGLNTEAFF. The CDR3, as DNA: TGTGCCAGCAGCTCCCCCCAGACAGGGCTTAACACTGAAGCTTTCTTT.

The chain employs TRBV5-1 and TRBJ2-7, with 9 nucleotides matching TRBD1. Germline loops: CDR1 SGHRS, CDR2 YFSETQ. With V trimmed by 8 bases and J by 0 bases, 12 bases remained unmatched. The CDR3 extends over 16 amino acids. The CDR3 sequence is CASSDSGTGISYEQYF. The DNA of the CDR3 is TGCGCCAGTTCTGACTCCGGGACAGGGATCTCCTACGAGCAGTACTTC.

V is TRBV4-1 and J is TRBJ2-7, with D possibly being TRBD2 (5 bases). CDR1 is MGHRA, CDR2 YSYEKL, per germline. This CDR3 spans 15 amino acids. V lost 3 bases and J 3 bases, leaving 15 bases between the germline ends. Written as DNA, the CDR3 is TGCGCCAGCAGCCAGCCCACCGGGAAACACTACGAGCAGTACTTC. Protein: CASSQPTGKHYEQYF.